Here is one T cell receptor (beta chain) with its context. Its antigen is currently not known. No per-base quality is available; no much larger clone lies one base away. The immunoSEQ Assay was used to sequence TCR beta CDR3 regions from DNA. Per the original workflow: To compute T cell density, TCR beta template counts were normalized to usable DNA, which was estimated by amplifying housekeeping genes. Using the preseqR package, richness was estimated by extrapolating to 120,000 templates for tissue samples and 400,000 templates for PBMC samples. Clonality was taken to be one minus Pielou's evenness. Differential abundance testing on productive amino-acid clonotypes, with a minimum total count of 5 and an alpha of 0.1, was used to identify tissue-enriched TCRs. The Jaccard Index and the Morisita Overlap Index were used to measure repertoire overlap between compartments. GLIPH clustered TCR beta CDR3s with public tetramer-defined viral CDR3s; viral motifs required at least three viral sequences plus V-gene enrichment. TCRdb stores this immuneACCESS table with in-frame sequences only. Part of the clones is absent; in the studies checked, under half of the shortfall reflects unresolved V genes, and no reason is known for the rest. The V and J calls and clone size are taken from that table; D and trimming were inferred from the DNA. The table for this sample lists approximately 70,000 clones; around 85% of them were counted only once. The top ten clonotypes cover around a fifth of the sample.

CDR1 and CDR2 were assigned from the germline V gene as SGHDN and FVKESK. Clipping removes 0 bases from V and 0 bases from J, with 5 as the unmatched junction base count. From the cysteine up to the phenylalanine, the CDR3 has a length of 17 residues. Solely the CDR3 DNA is kept, with 51 bases framed from the first base. The entry originates in a study of T cells in localized non-small cell lung cancer (dated by TCRdb to about 2020). Some background on the complete study: Comparing tumors with uninvolved tumor-adjacent lungs, the study looked at the T cell repertoires of fewer than 250 patients with early-stage NSCLC. The cohort was made up of a few hundred treatment-naive NSCLC patients whose localized lung tumors had been resected. Of the NSCLC patients, over 120 were male and around 99 were female, and the mean age was approximately 66 years. The full study reports these points: Because the study design was exploratory, TCR variables were selected using unadjusted p-values without false-discovery rate correction. Multi-region tumor sequencing was not performed, so intratumor heterogeneity could not be excluded. Higher blood T cell density associated with longer overall survival, while higher adjacent-lung clonality associated with shorter survival. Of the top 100 tumor clones, a median of 57 were detected in paired uninvolved adjacent lung; 28 were also among that lung's top 100. Uninvolved tumor-adjacent lung showed the highest T cell clonality, higher than tumor, which suggests more focused antigenic responses in the uninvolved tumor-adjacent lung.

At diagnosis, peripheral blood, uninvolved tumor-adjacent lung and tumor were collected and were preserved as a mix of fresh-frozen and FFPE material. For TCR repertoire profiling, blood samples were analyzed as peripheral blood mononuclear cells. Material: peripheral blood, obtained before any cancer treatment. The receptor was derived from a male donor aged 60 or older with stage III squamous cell lung carcinoma. The chain couples TRBV14 to TRBJ2-3; the central 8 bases match TRBD2. The CDR3 protein: CASSQDFGGESTDTQYF. Read as DNA, the sequence is TGTGCCAGCAGCCAAGATTTCGGGGGGGAAAGCACAGATACGCAGTATTTT.